The 3 T cell receptor beta chains listed next were all sequenced from one sample in a study of post-analysis software for immune sequencing data. Study conclusions and caveats: TRBV segments more frequent in patients than in controls numbered five and included TRBV5-6, TRBV5-1 and TRBV20-1.

TCR beta cDNA libraries included unique molecular identifiers. TCRdb ran MiXCR on the PCR reads and lists one entry per CDR3 protein. The table includes about 770,000 distinct CDR3 sequences, 46% detected once. Their antigens are not known. Sequencing was performed on blood. The source of these receptors is a girl aged 5 to 17 with multiple sclerosis.

This clonotype was counted between two and nine times. The chain uses TRBV30 and TRBJ2-1; 9 bases map to TRBD2. CDR1 and CDR2 from the germline V gene are GTSNPN and SVGIG (reference sequence). J was trimmed by 4 bases and V by 0 bases; bases with no gene match: 4. The CDR3 sequence is 15 residues long. The CDR3 coding sequence is TGTGCCTGGAGTGTACTCGCGGGAGGGTACAATGAGCAGTTCTTC. This codes for CAWSVLAGGYNEQFF.

V gene TRBV30 combines with J gene TRBJ2-1, with 7 positions matching TRBD2. The CDR3 runs to 15 residues. V gave up 5 bases and J gave up 6 bases; unmatched junction bases: 13. CDR1 is GTSNPN, CDR2 SVGIG, per germline (reference sequence). In DNA, the CDR3 is TGTGCCTGGGCGTCAGCGGGACTACCATTCAATGAGCAGTTCTTC. It encodes CAWASAGLPFNEQFF.

The rearrangement uses TRBV29-1 and TRBJ2-1; the match to TRBD1 covers 9 bases. The CDR3 sequence is 15 residues long. Germline V gene data show CDR1 as SQVTM and CDR2 as ANQGSEA. V lost 0 bases to trimming and J lost 5 bases; unmatched junction nucleotides: 5. In DNA form, the CDR3 reads TGCAGCGTTGAAGACCGGGACAGGGTCAACAATGAGCAGTTCTTC. Encoded protein: CSVEDRDRVNNEQFF.